This TCR beta chain was sequenced during a study of early T cells in non-severe SARS-CoV-2 infection. cDNA molecules, individually, were tagged with unique molecular identifiers. One entry per CDR3 protein results from TCRdb running MiXCR on the 5' RACE reads. This table has about 94,000 distinct CDR3 sequences, roughly 13% appearing once. V dropped 2 bases and J dropped 0 bases, with 8 bases sitting between them. The germline V gene encodes CDR1 LGHDT and CDR2 YNNKEL (reference sequence). This CDR3 has 16 residues. This receptor was identified in an adult who was a healthcare worker with PCR-confirmed SARS-CoV-2 infection or an uninfected control (not recorded which). This chain joins TRBV3-1 and TRBJ1-6; D is undetermined. Material for sequencing was whole blood. The CDR3 loop is CASSQRRASYNSPLHF. The DNA of the CDR3 is TGTGCCAGCAGCCAAAGAAGGGCCTCCTATAATTCACCCCTCCACTTT.